These 6 T cell receptor beta chains were sequenced from one sample in a study of blood T cells in healthy people across ages. For the second PCR, which ran for about 6 to 11 cycles, a sample-barcoded 5' primer and a J-beta primer mix were used. One entry per CDR3 protein, called by TCRdb with MiXCR from the 5' RACE reads. This sample has 1.5 million to 1.8 million distinct CDR3 sequences, with under 55% found just once. The sequencing input was blood. The receptors come from a young woman in good health.

The chain has TRBV6-5 and TRBJ2-1, with D possibly matching TRBD2 (5 bases). The germline V gene has CDR1 MNHEY and CDR2 SVGAGI. CDR3 length equals 16 residues. V lost 0 bases and J 3 bases, leaving 12 bases between the germline ends. The CDR3 here is CASSYSLLGYYNEQFF. The CDR3 DNA reads as TGTGCCAGCAGTTACTCCCTACTAGGGTACTACAATGAGCAGTTCTTC.

This clonotype showed up just a few times. The J gene is TRBJ2-7, the V gene TRBV15; weak D call: TRBD1 (6 bases). Per germline, CDR1 LNHNV and CDR2 YYDKDF (reference sequence). This CDR3 has 13 residues. The V end was cut by 4 bases, the J end by 1 base, with 8 bases between. CDR3 protein: CATSTQGSYEQYF. CDR3 DNA: TGTGCCACCAGCACCCAGGGGTCCTACGAGCAGTACTTC.

This clonotype was observed a handful of times. This chain connects TRBV20-1 to TRBJ1-2; TRBD1 might be the D (6 bases). The CDR3 is 17 residues long. V shed 0 bases and J shed 2 bases, with 19 bases lying between them. CDR1 and CDR2 from the germline V gene are DFQATT and SNEGSKA (reference sequence). The CDR3 protein is CSARERGGGSGNYGYTF. Here the CDR3 DNA reads TGCAGTGCTAGAGAGCGGGGGGGCGGTTCTGGGAACTATGGCTACACCTTC.

The chain carries TRBV7-9 and TRBJ1-2; D is unresolved. The V gene's germline CDR1 is SEHNR and CDR2 FQNEAQ (reference sequence). V lost 5 bases and J 8 bases, leaving 15 bases between the germline ends. The CDR3 runs 13 residues. This chain's CDR3 is CASSQQGLLGYTF. The CDR3 region has the DNA TGTGCCAGCAGCCAACAAGGACTGCTGGGCTACACCTTC.

A few counts support this clonotype. In DNA, the CDR3 is TGCGCCAGCAGCCAAGATTACGGCAGGTTTTCTCAAGAGACCCAGTACTTC. Residues: CASSQDYGRFSQETQYF. The chain employs TRBV4-3 and TRBJ2-5; D unresolved. The germline V and J ends were trimmed by 0 bases and 2 bases, with 16 bases remaining between them. Germline V CDR1 and CDR2: LGHNA, YSLEER. The CDR3 runs to 17 residues.

This clonotype was seen once. This chain connects TRBV2 to TRBJ1-4; D is undetermined. Trimming took 4 bases from V and 8 from J, leaving 14 bases between them. CDR1 is SNHLY, CDR2 FYNNEI, per germline. The CDR3 is made up of 14 amino acids. CDR3 nucleotide sequence: TGTGCCAGCAGTGGTGGGTCGGGGAAAGAAAAACTGTTTTTT. Translation: CASSGGSGKEKLFF.